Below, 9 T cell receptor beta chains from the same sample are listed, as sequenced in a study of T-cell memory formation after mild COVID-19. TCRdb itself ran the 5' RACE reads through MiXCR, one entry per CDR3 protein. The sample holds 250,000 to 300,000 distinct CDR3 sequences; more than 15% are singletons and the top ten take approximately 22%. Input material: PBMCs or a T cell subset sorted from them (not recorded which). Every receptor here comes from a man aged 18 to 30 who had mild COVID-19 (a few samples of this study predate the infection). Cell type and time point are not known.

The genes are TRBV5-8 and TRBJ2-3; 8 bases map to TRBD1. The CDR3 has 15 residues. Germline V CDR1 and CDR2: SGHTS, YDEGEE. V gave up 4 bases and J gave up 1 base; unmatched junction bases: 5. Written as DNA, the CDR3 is TGTGCCAGCAGCACTGGACAGGGTCGCACAGATACGCAGTATTTT. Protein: CASSTGQGRTDTQYF.

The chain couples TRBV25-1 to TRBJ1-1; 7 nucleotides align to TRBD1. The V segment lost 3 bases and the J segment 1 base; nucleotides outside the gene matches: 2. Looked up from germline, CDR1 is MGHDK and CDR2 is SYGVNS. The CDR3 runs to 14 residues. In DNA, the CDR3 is TGTGCCAGCAGTGATTCAGGGGGGAACACTGAAGCTTTCTTT. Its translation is CASSDSGGNTEAFF.

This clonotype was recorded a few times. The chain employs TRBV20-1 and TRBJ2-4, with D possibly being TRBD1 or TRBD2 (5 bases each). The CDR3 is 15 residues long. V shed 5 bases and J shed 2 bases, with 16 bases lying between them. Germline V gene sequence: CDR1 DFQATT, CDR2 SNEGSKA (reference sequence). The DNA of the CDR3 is TGCAGTGCTGCAATTCCGGGGCGAACCAAAAACATTCAGTACTTC. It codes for CSAAIPGRTKNIQYF.

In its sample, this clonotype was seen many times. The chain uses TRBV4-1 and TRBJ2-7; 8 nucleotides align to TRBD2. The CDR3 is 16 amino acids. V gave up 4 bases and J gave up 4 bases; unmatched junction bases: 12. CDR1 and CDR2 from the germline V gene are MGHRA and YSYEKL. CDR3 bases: TGCGCCAGCAGCCCACCCGGGAGGGGGGGCCTATACGAGCAGTACTTC. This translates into CASSPPGRGGLYEQYF.

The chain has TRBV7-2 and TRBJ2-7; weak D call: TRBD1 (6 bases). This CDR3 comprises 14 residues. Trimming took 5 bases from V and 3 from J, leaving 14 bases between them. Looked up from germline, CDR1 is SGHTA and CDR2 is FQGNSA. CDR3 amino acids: CASSRAGRGYEQYF. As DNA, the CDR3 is TGTGCCAGCAGCCGCGCTGGCAGGGGCTACGAGCAGTACTTC.

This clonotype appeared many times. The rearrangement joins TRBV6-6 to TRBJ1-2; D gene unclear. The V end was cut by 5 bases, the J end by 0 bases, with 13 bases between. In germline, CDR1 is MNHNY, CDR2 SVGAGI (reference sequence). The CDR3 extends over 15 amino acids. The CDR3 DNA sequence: TGTGCCAGCAGTGATAGGGTTCGGACTAACTATGGCTACACCTTC. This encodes CASSDRVRTNYGYTF.

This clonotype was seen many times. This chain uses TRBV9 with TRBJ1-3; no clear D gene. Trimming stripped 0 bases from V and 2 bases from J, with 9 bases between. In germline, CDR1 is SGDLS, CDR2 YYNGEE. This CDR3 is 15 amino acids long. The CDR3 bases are TGTGCCAGCAGCGTAGCTTCCGGAGCTGGAAACACCATATATTTT. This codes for CASSVASGAGNTIYF.

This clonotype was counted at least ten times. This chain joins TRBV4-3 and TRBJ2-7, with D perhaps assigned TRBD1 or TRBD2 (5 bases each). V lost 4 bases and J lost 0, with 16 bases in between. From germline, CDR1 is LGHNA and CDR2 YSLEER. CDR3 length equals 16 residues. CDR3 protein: CASSRGHGDRSYEQYF. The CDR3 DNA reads TGCGCCAGCAGCCGCGGACACGGGGACCGCTCCTACGAGCAGTACTTC.

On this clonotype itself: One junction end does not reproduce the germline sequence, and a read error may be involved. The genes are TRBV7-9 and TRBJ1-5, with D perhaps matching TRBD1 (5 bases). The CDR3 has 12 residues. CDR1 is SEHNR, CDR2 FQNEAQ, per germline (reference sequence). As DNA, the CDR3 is TGTGCTAGCAGCTCGGGGGGGGACCTTCAGCATTTT. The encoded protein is CASSSGGDLQHF. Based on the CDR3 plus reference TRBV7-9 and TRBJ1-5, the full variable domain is DTGVSQNPRHKITKRGQNVTFRCDPISEHNRLYWYRQTLGQGPEFLTYFQNEAQLEKSRLLSDRFSAERPKGSFSTLEIQRTEQGDSAMYLCASSSGGDLQHFGDGTRLSIL.